The 11 T cell receptor beta chains presented below share a single source sample, sequenced in a study of metastatic and nonmetastatic thyroid tumors. TCRdb reanalyzed the PCR reads via MiXCR. This sample has just under 20,000 clones, with under 45% found just once. All patients were untreated before thyroid surgery. The sequencing sample was made of tumor tissue. The source of these receptors is a female donor with papillary thyroid cancer or a benign thyroid nodule (not recorded which). Some clones in this sample may be carry-over from other donors' samples.

The chain combines TRBV11-3 with TRBJ2-5; 8 bases line up with TRBD1. The CDR3 is made up of 14 amino acids. The J segment lost 4 bases and the V segment lost 6 bases, leaving 7 bases of the junction unmatched. Germline lookup yields CDR1 SGHNT and CDR2 YENEEA. The DNA for the CDR3 is TGTGCCAGCAGTCTAACAGGGGGAGGAGAGACCCAGTACTTC. It specifies CASSLTGGGETQYF.

This rearrangement joins TRBV6-6 to TRBJ2-7; the D gene is possibly TRBD1 (5 bases). V lost 0 bases and J lost 7, with 16 bases in between. Germline CDR1 is MNHNY and CDR2 is SVGAGI (reference sequence). The CDR3 length is 15 residues. CDR3 in amino acids: CASSYSGVVMREQYF. In DNA, the CDR3 is TGTGCCAGCAGTTACTCAGGGGTCGTCATGAGGGAGCAGTACTTC.

This clone was observed a few times. The V call is TRBV12-3 or TRBV12-4, the J call TRBJ2-7; D call uncertain. The CDR3 sequence is 13 residues long. Trimming cost V 4 bases and J 1 base, with 8 bases left between them. CDR3 nucleotides: TGTGCCAGCAGTTGGGCCTTATCCTACGAGCAGTACTTC. It translates to CASSWALSYEQYF.

The gene calls are TRBV27 and TRBJ1-5; D is ambiguous. The CDR3 spans 12 residues. V was trimmed by 2 bases and J by 7 bases, leaving 6 bases between them. Germline V CDR1 and CDR2: MNHEY, SMNVEV (reference sequence). The CDR3 DNA reads as TGTGCCAGCAGTTTAATAGGACAGCCCCAGCATTTT. Translation gives CASSLIGQPQHF.

To note about this clone: No conserved phenylalanine or tryptophan is present at the end of the CDR3, so a read error is the likely explanation. The DNA is omitted, as the CDR3 cannot be located on it reliably, and the CDR3 follows TCRdb's listing. The chain recombines TRBV11-3 with TRBJ2-7; TRBD2 was called by the table and not checked on the DNA. The CDR3 spans 14 amino acids, including both terminal residues. Looked up from germline, CDR1 is SGHNT and CDR2 is YENEEA. The CDR3 reads CASSLVWGCGLAGG.

This clone was picked up a small number of times. V is TRBV6-1 and J is TRBJ2-7, with 7 bases matching TRBD2. The trim removed 5 bases at V and 11 bases at J, leaving 6 bases unmatched. CDR1 is MNHNS, CDR2 SASEGT, per germline. This CDR3 is built from 11 residues. The CDR3 DNA reads as TGTGCCAGCAGTATTTCCAGCGGGGAGTACTTC. Translated: CASSISSGEYF.

The chain couples TRBV30 to TRBJ2-7; D is unresolved. The CDR3 length is 12 residues. The germline gives CDR1 GTSNPN, CDR2 SVGIG (reference sequence). Between the trimmed V and J ends, which lost 3 bases and 1 base, there was a span of 7 bases. Here the CDR3 reads CAWRPDSYEQYF. The CDR3 DNA reads TGTGCCTGGAGGCCAGATTCCTACGAGCAGTACTTC.

V gene TRBV6-4 combines with J gene TRBJ2-5; 14 bases agree with TRBD2. TRBJ2-1 matches the DNA end more closely, so the J call is doubtful. Germline V gene data show CDR1 as MRHNA and CDR2 as SNTAGT. The CDR3 spans 17 residues. For the CDR3, the DNA is TGTGCCAGCAGTGACCAAATGGGACTAGCGGGAGAGGTACGGCAGTTCTTC. Translating gives CASSDQMGLAGEVRQFF.

The gene calls are TRBV5-1 and TRBJ1-1; D not certain. The V gene lost 5 bases and the J gene lost 0 bases, with 14 bases spanning the gap. This CDR3 spans 15 amino acids. Germline V gives CDR1 SGHRS, CDR2 YFSETQ. The CDR3 loop is CASSSGENLNTEAFF. The CDR3 coding sequence is TGCGCCAGCAGTTCAGGAGAAAACCTGAACACTGAAGCTTTCTTT.

This chain uses TRBV6-1 with TRBJ2-7, with TRBD1 identical over 9 bases. Germline loops: CDR1 MNHNS, CDR2 SASEGT. Trimming at V came to 5 bases and at J to 6 bases, leaving 11 bases not matched to a gene. There are 15 residues in the CDR3. The CDR3 protein is CASSRKPGQGGEQYF. In DNA form, the CDR3 reads TGTGCCAGCAGTCGCAAACCGGGACAGGGAGGCGAGCAGTACTTC.

This clone has just one count. The CDR3 loop reads CASSYTGALNQPQHF. CDR3 nucleotide sequence: TGTGCCAGCAGCTATACAGGGGCACTTAATCAGCCCCAGCATTTT. V is TRBV7-9 and J is TRBJ1-5; 7 positions match TRBD1. The CDR3 contains 15 residues. After removal of 4 bases from V and 4 bases from J, the junction contained 7 bases not matched to a gene. Germline V lookup: CDR1 SEHNR, CDR2 FQNEAQ (reference sequence).